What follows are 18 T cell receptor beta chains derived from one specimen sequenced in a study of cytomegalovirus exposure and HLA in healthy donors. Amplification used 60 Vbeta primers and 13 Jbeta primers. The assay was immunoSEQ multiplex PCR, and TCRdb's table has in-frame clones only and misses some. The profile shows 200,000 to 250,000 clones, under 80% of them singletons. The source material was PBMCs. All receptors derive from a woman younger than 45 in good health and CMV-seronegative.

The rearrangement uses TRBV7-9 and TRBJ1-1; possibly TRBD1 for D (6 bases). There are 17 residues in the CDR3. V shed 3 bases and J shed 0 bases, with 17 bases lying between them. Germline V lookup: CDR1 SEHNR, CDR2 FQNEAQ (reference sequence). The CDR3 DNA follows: TGTGCCAGCAGCTTGGGAGGGGGGAATCCCATGAACACTGAAGCTTTCTTT. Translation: CASSLGGGNPMNTEAFF. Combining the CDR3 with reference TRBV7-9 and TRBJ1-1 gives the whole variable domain DTGVSQNPRHKITKRGQNVTFRCDPISEHNRLYWYRQTLGQGPEFLTYFQNEAQLEKSRLLSDRFSAERPKGSFSTLEIQRTEQGDSAMYLCASSLGGGNPMNTEAFFGQGTRLTVV.

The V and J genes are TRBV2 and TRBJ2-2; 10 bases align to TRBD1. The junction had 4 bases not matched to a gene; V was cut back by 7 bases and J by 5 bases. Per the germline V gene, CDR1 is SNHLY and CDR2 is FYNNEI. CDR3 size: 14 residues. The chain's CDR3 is CASNRQGATGELFF. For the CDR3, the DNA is TGTGCCAGCAATCGACAGGGGGCGACCGGGGAGCTGTTTTTT.

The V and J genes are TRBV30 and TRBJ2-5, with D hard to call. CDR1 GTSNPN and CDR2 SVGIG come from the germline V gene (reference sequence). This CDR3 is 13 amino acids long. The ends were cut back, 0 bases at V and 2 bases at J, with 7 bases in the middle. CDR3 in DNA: TGTGCCTGGAGTGTACTATCGCAAGAGACCCAGTACTTC. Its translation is CAWSVLSQETQYF. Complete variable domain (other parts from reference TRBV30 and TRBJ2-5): SQTIHQWPATLVQPVGSPLSLECTVEGTSNPNLYWYRQAAGRGLQLLFYSVGIGQISSEVPQNLSASRPQDRQFILSSKKLLLSDSGFYLCAWSVLSQETQYFGPGTRLLVL.

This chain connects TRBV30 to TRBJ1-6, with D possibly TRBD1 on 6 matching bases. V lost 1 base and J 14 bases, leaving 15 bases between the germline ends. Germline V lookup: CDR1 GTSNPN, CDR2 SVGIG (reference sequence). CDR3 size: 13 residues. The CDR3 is CAWSEGQNSALHF. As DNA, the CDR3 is TGTGCCTGGAGTGAGGGACAAAACTCAGCCCTCCACTTT.

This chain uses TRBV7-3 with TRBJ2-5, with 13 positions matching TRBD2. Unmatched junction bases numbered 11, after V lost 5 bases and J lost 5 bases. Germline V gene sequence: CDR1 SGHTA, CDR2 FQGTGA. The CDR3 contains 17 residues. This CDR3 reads CASSPAGLAGEGETQYF. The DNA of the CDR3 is TGTGCCAGCAGCCCGGCCGGACTAGCGGGAGAAGGGGAGACCCAGTACTTC.

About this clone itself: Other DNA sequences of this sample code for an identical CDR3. The CDR3 sequence is CASREQGGNEQFF. The CDR3 DNA reads as TGTGCCAGCAGGGAACAGGGTGGTAATGAGCAGTTCTTC. V gene TRBV2 combines with J gene TRBJ2-1; a weak D match, TRBD1 (6 bases). The CDR3 loop spans 13 amino acids. The V gene's germline CDR1 is SNHLY and CDR2 FYNNEI. V was cut by 6 bases and J by 7 bases, with 13 bases left in between.

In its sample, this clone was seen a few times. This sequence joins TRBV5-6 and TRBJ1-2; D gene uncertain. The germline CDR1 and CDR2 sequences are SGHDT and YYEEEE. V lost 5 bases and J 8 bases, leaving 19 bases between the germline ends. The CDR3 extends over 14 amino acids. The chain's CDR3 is CASRRTQSLGGYTF. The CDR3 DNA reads TGTGCCAGCAGGAGGACTCAATCCCTGGGGGGCTACACCTTC.

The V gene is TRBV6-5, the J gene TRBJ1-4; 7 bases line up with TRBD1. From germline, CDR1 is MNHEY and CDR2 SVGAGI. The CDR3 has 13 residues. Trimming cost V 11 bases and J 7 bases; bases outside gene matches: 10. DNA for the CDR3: TGTGCCTGTGCCGGGACAGACGGTGAAAAACTGTTTTTT. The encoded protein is CACAGTDGEKLFF.

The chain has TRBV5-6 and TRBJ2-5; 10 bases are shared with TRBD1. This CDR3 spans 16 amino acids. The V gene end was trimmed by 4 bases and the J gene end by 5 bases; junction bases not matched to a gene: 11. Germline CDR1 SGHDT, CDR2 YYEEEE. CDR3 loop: CASSAAGTGVWETQYF. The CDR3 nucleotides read TGTGCCAGCAGCGCCGCCGGGACAGGGGTATGGGAGACCCAGTACTTC.

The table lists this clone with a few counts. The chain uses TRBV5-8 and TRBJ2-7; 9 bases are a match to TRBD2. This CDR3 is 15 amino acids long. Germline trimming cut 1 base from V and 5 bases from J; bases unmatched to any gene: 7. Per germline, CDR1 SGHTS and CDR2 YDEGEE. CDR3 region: CASSLWGGRAHEQYF. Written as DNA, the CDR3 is TGTGCCAGCAGCTTGTGGGGCGGGAGGGCCCACGAGCAGTACTTC.

This chain's CDR3 is CASTLLGDTGELFF. The DNA for the CDR3 is TGTGCCAGCACCTTACTCGGGGACACCGGGGAGCTGTTTTTT. V is TRBV5-6 and J is TRBJ2-2; possibly TRBD2 for D (5 bases). With 6 bases removed from V and 3 bases from J, the gap between germline ends came to 12 bases. CDR1 is SGHDT and CDR2 is YYEEEE in the germline V gene. The CDR3 length is 14 residues.

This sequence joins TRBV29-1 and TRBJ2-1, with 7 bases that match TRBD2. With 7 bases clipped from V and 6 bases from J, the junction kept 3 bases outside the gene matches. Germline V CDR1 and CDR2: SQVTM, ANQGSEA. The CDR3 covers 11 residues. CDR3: CSGLAGNEQFF. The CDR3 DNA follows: TGCAGCGGGTTAGCGGGCAATGAGCAGTTCTTC.

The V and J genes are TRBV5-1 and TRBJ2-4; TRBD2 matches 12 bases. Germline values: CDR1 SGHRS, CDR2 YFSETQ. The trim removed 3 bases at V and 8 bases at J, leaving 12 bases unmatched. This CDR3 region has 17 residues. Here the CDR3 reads CASSSLTGLAGSDIQYF. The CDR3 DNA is TGCGCCAGCAGCTCGTTGACAGGACTAGCGGGATCAGACATTCAGTACTTC.

The CDR3: CAWRDPRVVFQPQHF. CDR3 nucleotides: TGTGCCTGGAGGGACCCCAGGGTGGTGTTTCAGCCCCAGCATTTT. V and J are TRBV30 and TRBJ1-5; D possibly corresponds to TRBD1 (5 bases). V shed 3 bases and J shed 6 bases, with 18 bases lying between them. CDR3 size: 15 residues. The germline gives CDR1 GTSNPN, CDR2 SVGIG (reference sequence).

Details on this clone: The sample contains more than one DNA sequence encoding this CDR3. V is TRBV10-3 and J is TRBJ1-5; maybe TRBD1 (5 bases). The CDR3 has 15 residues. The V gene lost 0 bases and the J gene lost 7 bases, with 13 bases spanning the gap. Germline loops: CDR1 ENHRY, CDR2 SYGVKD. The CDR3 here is CAISESQGGGQPQHF. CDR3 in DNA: TGTGCCATCAGTGAGTCGCAGGGAGGAGGACAGCCCCAGCATTTT.

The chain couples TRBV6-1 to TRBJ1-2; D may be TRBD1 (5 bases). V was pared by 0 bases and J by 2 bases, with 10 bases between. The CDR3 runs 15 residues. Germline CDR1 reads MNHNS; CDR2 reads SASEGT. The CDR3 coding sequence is TGTGCCAGCAGTGAAGCGTTCGGGGGGAACTATGGCTACACCTTC. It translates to CASSEAFGGNYGYTF.

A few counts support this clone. The CDR3 DNA reads as TGTGCCAGCAGCCGCATACAGGAAATGAACACTGAAGCTTTCTTT. Amino acid sequence: CASSRIQEMNTEAFF. The rearrangement links TRBV14 to TRBJ1-1, with a possible D match to TRBD1 (5 bases). Looked up from germline, CDR1 is SGHDN and CDR2 is FVKESK. V dropped 4 bases and J dropped 0 bases, with 12 bases sitting between them. The CDR3 spans 15 residues.

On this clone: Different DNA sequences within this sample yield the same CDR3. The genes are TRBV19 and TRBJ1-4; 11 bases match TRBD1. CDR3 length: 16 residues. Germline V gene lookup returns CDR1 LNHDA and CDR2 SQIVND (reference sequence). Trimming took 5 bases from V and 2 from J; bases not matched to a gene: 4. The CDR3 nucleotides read TGTGCCAGTAGTCGGGACAGGGGGGTGACTAATGAAAAACTGTTTTTT. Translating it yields CASSRDRGVTNEKLFF. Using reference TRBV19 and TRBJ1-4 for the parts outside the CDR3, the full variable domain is DGGITQSPKYLFRKEGQNVTLSCEQNLNHDAMYWYRQDPGQGLRLIYYSQIVNDFQKGDIAEGYSVSREKKESFPLTVTSAQKNPTAFYLCASSRDRGVTNEKLFFGSGTQLSVL.